This TCR beta chain was documented in a study of T cell repertoires in cytomegalovirus infection. Study at large: Both CMV infection and a matching HLA type were indicated by public TCR beta signatures. Overall study results and limits: The ex vivo response was dominated by HLA-C-restricted CMV-specific TCR beta clonotypes.

TCRdb passed the reads through MiXCR, listing each CDR3 protein once. The sample consists of about 55,000 distinct CDR3 sequences, 20% to 25% of them appearing once. This clonotype was recorded once. Its antigen is unknown. This specimen was CD8+ T cells from cultured PBMCs, taken from culture after CMV antigen stimulation. This TCR was sampled from a human donor in good health (CMV status not recorded). Some clones in this sample may be carry-over from other donors' samples.

The DNA of the CDR3 is TGTGCCAGCAGCAGCACAGGGGCGATCAGGGGCTACACCTTC. Protein: CASSSTGAIRGYTF. The chain links TRBV7-9 to TRBJ1-2; 7 bases are a match to TRBD1. The CDR3 contains 14 residues. Germline assignment: CDR1 SEHNR and CDR2 FQNEAQ (reference sequence). The junction had 11 bases not matched to a gene; V was cut back by 5 bases and J by 8 bases.